The 24 T cell receptor beta chains presented below share a single source sample, sequenced in a study of response to subunit inactivated influenza vaccine. MiXCR, applied by TCRdb to the RT-PCR reads, yields one record per CDR3 protein. The sample carries approximately 160,000 distinct CDR3 sequences, 9.5% to 12% recorded once. The sequencing here drew on CD8+ T cells sorted from PBMCs, taken less than 25 months after vaccination. These receptors were collected from a man between 50 and 75 years old who received an inactivated influenza vaccine.

This clonotype was picked up a small number of times. The chain uses TRBV6-5 and TRBJ2-7; TRBD2 matches 13 bases. Germline lookup yields CDR1 MNHEY and CDR2 SVGAGI. The CDR3 totals 12 residues. V dropped 6 bases and J dropped 12; count of bases not matched to a gene: 5. The CDR3 DNA reads TGTGCCAGCAGCCCGACTAGCGGGGGGCTGTACTTC. Its translation is CASSPTSGGLYF.

The table lists this clonotype with a few counts. This rearrangement joins TRBV20-1 to TRBJ2-2; D ambiguous. The germline V gene encodes CDR1 DFQATT and CDR2 SNEGSKA (reference sequence). This CDR3 has 14 residues. V was trimmed by 0 bases and J by 2 bases, leaving 7 bases between them. As DNA, the CDR3 is TGCAGTGCTAGAGACTACAACAACACCGGGGAGCTGTTTTTT. As protein: CSARDYNNTGELFF.

This clonotype was detected only a few times. A read error may account for a junction end that differs from germline. V usage is TRBV25-1 and J usage is TRBJ2-3, with TRBD2 matching 10 bases. Germline-derived CDR1 and CDR2 are MGHDK and SYGVNS. The CDR3 is 13 residues long. The chain's CDR3 is CASSESTLAGASF. CDR3 coding DNA: TGTGCCAGCAGTGAATCAACGCTAGCGGGGGCTTCTTTT.

This clonotype has at least ten counts. The rearrangement joins TRBV7-8 to TRBJ2-1; TRBD1 aligns across 7 bases. V was pared by 3 bases and J by 13 bases, with 6 bases of the junction left unmatched. Per germline, CDR1 SGHVS and CDR2 FQNEAQ. CDR3 length: 12 amino acids. The CDR3 DNA sequence: TGTGCCAGCAGCTTCCTGGGGACAGACCAGTTCTTC. Protein product: CASSFLGTDQFF.

The gene calls are TRBV12-3 or TRBV12-4 and TRBJ2-3, with TRBD1 as a possible D gene (5 bases). The CDR3 has 15 residues. V gave up 3 bases and J gave up 4 bases, with 14 bases separating them. CDR3 amino acids: CASSFPMTEPDTQYF. The CDR3 DNA follows: TGTGCCAGCAGTTTTCCCATGACAGAACCAGATACGCAGTATTTT.

CDR3 coding DNA: TGTGCCAGCAGCTTTGGCTGGGGGACCTCCTACGAGCAGTACTTC. This gives the protein CASSFGWGTSYEQYF. The rearrangement links TRBV11-2 to TRBJ2-7, with D perhaps TRBD1 or TRBD2 (5 bases each). With 3 bases removed from V and 0 bases from J, the gap between germline ends came to 12 bases. CDR3 length: 15 amino acids. Germline assignment: CDR1 SGHAT and CDR2 FQNNGV.

The gene calls are TRBV6-5 and TRBJ1-3; D is unclear. The germline V gene has CDR1 MNHEY and CDR2 SVGAGI. Trimming left V 0 bases short and J 2 bases short, with 8 bases between. The CDR3 length is 15 residues. CDR3 in DNA: TGTGCCAGCAGTTACTCGGGAGGAGCTGGAAACACCATATATTTT. This encodes CASSYSGGAGNTIYF.

This clonotype was counted a few times. This rearrangement joins TRBV27 to TRBJ2-1, with 11 nucleotides matching TRBD2. Per the germline V gene, CDR1 is MNHEY and CDR2 is SMNVEV (reference sequence). The junction had 5 bases not matched to a gene; V was cut back by 5 bases and J by 5 bases. The length of the CDR3 is 15 residues. The CDR3 spells CASSRGTSGDNEQFF. The CDR3, as DNA: TGTGCCAGCAGTCGAGGGACTAGCGGAGACAATGAGCAGTTCTTC.

In this sample, this clonotype turned up many times. This sequence joins TRBV12-3 or TRBV12-4 and TRBJ2-1; 11 bases match TRBD2. The V segment lost 6 bases and the J segment 5 bases; nucleotides outside the gene matches: 3. The CDR3 length is 14 residues. The CDR3 DNA reads TGTGCCAGCAGCGGACTAGCGGGTCACAATGAGCAGTTCTTC. Translation: CASSGLAGHNEQFF.

The chain joins TRBV27 to TRBJ2-7; weak D call: TRBD1 (5 bases). The germline V and J ends were trimmed by 3 bases and 5 bases, with 8 bases remaining between them. This CDR3 is built from 12 residues. CDR1 MNHEY and CDR2 SMNVEV come from the germline V gene (reference sequence). This CDR3 is CASSFPGNEQYF. The CDR3 nucleotides read TGTGCCAGCAGTTTCCCAGGGAACGAGCAGTACTTC.

This clonotype was counted between two and nine times. The DNA for the CDR3 is TGTGCCAGCAGCTTAGCGCCTTTGGATACGCAGTATTTT. Translation: CASSLAPLDTQYF. The rearrangement joins TRBV7-2 to TRBJ2-3, with D uncertain. Deletions cut 0 bases from V and 6 bases from J, with 7 bases between. CDR1 SGHTA and CDR2 FQGNSA come from the germline V gene. This CDR3 spans 13 amino acids. The full variable domain, its missing parts supplied by reference TRBV7-2 and TRBJ2-3, is GAGVSQSPSNKVTEKGKDVELRCDPISGHTALYWYRQSLGQGLEFLIYFQGNSAPDKSGLPSDRFSAERTGGSVSTLTIQRTQQEDSAVYLCASSLAPLDTQYFGPGTRLTVL.

This clonotype has only a few counts. The V call is TRBV3-1, the J call TRBJ2-3; 7 bases map to TRBD2. V shed 2 bases and J 4 bases; nucleotides not matched to a gene: 6. This CDR3 contains 15 residues. Germline V gene lookup returns CDR1 LGHDT and CDR2 YNNKEL (reference sequence). The CDR3 bases are TGTGCCAGCAGCCAACCCTTAGCGGGCCCAGATACGCAGTATTTT. Translated, it gives CASSQPLAGPDTQYF.

The gene calls are TRBV7-2 and TRBJ2-5, with 8 bases lining up with TRBD2. The CDR3 contains 16 residues. Germline V gives CDR1 SGHTA, CDR2 FQGNSA. V was pared by 5 bases and J by 5 bases, with 13 bases of the junction left unmatched. The CDR3 DNA sequence: TGTGCCAGCAGCCCACGAGCCGGGGGGGCGTTGGAGACCCAGTACTTC. Translating gives CASSPRAGGALETQYF.

This clonotype showed up just a few times. Compared with germline, one end of the junction differs, possibly owing to a read error. The V and J genes are TRBV7-7 and TRBJ1-4, with 7 bases matching TRBD1. The CDR3 extends over 14 amino acids. The germline gives CDR1 SSHAT, CDR2 FNYEAQ (reference sequence). CDR3 residues: CASSFIQGGEKLFF. DNA of the CDR3: TGTGCTAGCAGCTTCATTCAGGGGGGCGAAAAACTGTTTTTT.

This clonotype was found a few times. The chain carries TRBV6-2 or TRBV6-3 and TRBJ2-1; D perhaps matches TRBD1 (5 bases). The length of the CDR3 is 15 residues. Looked up from germline, CDR1 is MNHEY and CDR2 is SVGEGT. Trimming removed 2 bases at V and 2 bases at J, with 10 bases between. This CDR3 reads CASSYNDRAYNEQFF. CDR3 in DNA: TGTGCCAGCAGTTACAACGACAGAGCCTACAATGAGCAGTTCTTC.

Ten or more counts support this clonotype. The V and J genes are TRBV9 and TRBJ2-1; D is possibly TRBD1 or TRBD2 (5 bases each). This CDR3 is built from 15 residues. The germline CDR1 and CDR2 sequences are SGDLS and YYNGEE. With 0 bases removed from V and 9 bases from J, the gap between germline ends came to 16 bases. The CDR3 DNA follows: TGTGCCAGCAGCGTAGATCCGAATAATGGGGGTGAGCAGTTCTTC. It encodes CASSVDPNNGGEQFF.

The rearrangement links TRBV29-1 to TRBJ2-7; 8 bases agree with TRBD2. V trimming: 6 bases; J trimming: 4 bases; junction bases outside the gene matches: 8. This CDR3 region has 13 residues. Germline lookup yields CDR1 SQVTM and CDR2 ANQGSEA. CDR3 nucleotide sequence: TGCAGCGTCGGAAGCGGGAGAGGGTACGAGCAGTACTTC. Amino acids: CSVGSGRGYEQYF.

The table lists this clonotype with a few counts. This rearrangement joins TRBV5-1 to TRBJ1-1; 8 bases are a match to TRBD1. The CDR3 contains 16 residues. V lost 1 base to trimming and J lost 1 base; unmatched junction nucleotides: 6. In germline, CDR1 is SGHRS, CDR2 YFSETQ. The CDR3 nucleotides read TGCGCCAGCAGCTTGACAACAGGGGGACCGAACACTGAAGCTTTCTTT. The encoded protein is CASSLTTGGPNTEAFF.

This clonotype was seen ten or more times. This chain joins TRBV29-1 and TRBJ2-1; D perhaps matches TRBD2 (6 bases). The germline CDR1 and CDR2 sequences are SQVTM and ANQGSEA. The CDR3 runs to 14 residues. The V end was cut by 4 bases, the J end by 4 bases, with 14 bases between. The CDR3 protein is CSVGVRGTYNEQFF. CDR3 nucleotides: TGCAGCGTTGGGGTCCGGGGGACTTACAATGAGCAGTTCTTC.

This clonotype has only a few counts. This chain uses TRBV5-1 with TRBJ2-7; a possible D gene is TRBD1 (6 bases). CDR3 length: 14 amino acids. Trimming removed 4 bases from V and 1 base from J, with 12 bases in between. Germline-derived CDR1 and CDR2 are SGHRS and YFSETQ. The CDR3 bases are TGCGCCAGCAGCGAGGACAGCCTATCCTACGAGCAGTACTTC. Its protein product is CASSEDSLSYEQYF.

This clonotype appeared many times. This chain joins TRBV5-1 and TRBJ1-1; no reliable D call. This CDR3 region has 13 residues. Trimming cost V 0 bases and J 6 bases, with 9 bases left between them. Germline V gene data show CDR1 as SGHRS and CDR2 as YFSETQ. As DNA, the CDR3 is TGCGCCAGCAGCTTGGTGTCTGGGGCTGAAGCTTTCTTT. Its protein product is CASSLVSGAEAFF.

The table lists this clonotype with a few counts. The V call is TRBV7-2, the J call TRBJ2-1, with D possibly TRBD2 on 6 matching bases. This CDR3 is built from 14 residues. Trimming took off 8 bases at V and 8 bases at J, with 19 bases between the two ends. Per germline, CDR1 SGHTA and CDR2 FQGNSA. CDR3 coding DNA: TGTGCCAGCGCACCTGTGGGGGGTCTGGATGAGCAGTTCTTC. Translation: CASAPVGGLDEQFF.

Only a few counts were recorded for this clonotype. The chain employs TRBV5-5 and TRBJ2-5; D unclear. The CDR3 is 13 amino acids. V was shortened by 4 bases and J by 3 bases, with 10 bases between the two germline ends. The germline V gene has CDR1 SGHKS and CDR2 YYEKEE (reference sequence). The CDR3 nucleotides read TGTGCCAGCAGCCCCTCCAGTAAAGAGACCCAGTACTTC. The encoded protein is CASSPSSKETQYF.

This clonotype occurred a few times. The chain carries TRBV6-2 or TRBV6-3 and TRBJ1-5, with D possibly matching TRBD1 (5 bases). V lost 7 bases and J 0 bases, leaving 16 bases between the germline ends. This CDR3 region has 16 residues. The germline gives CDR1 MNHEY, CDR2 SVGEGT. The CDR3 coding sequence is TGTGCCAGCACCGGCCTACAGGATCTTAGCAATCAGCCCCAGCATTTT. Amino acids: CASTGLQDLSNQPQHF.